A selection of T cell receptor beta chains follows, all from one sample in a study of tumor and adjacent non-tumor tissue in lung cancer. From the multiplex PCR reads, TCRdb called clonotypes with MiXCR, one entry per CDR3 protein. The profile shows some 100,000 distinct CDR3 sequences, about 62% of them singletons. Sequencing used distant non-tumor lung tissue. The source is a man aged 25 to 40 with non-small cell lung cancer. The CDR3 runs from the conserved cysteine through the conserved F or W. D genes are given only for firm matches.

TRBV20-1	TRBJ2-1	.	CSARDRSFNEQFF
TRBV6-2/TRBV6-3	TRBJ2-2	.	CASSFQEVGELLF
TRBV21-1	TRBJ1-5	.	CASSKGTVGNQPQHF
TRBV11-2	TRBJ2-4	TRBD1	CASNFTDRRHIQYF
TRBV24-1	TRBJ1-1	.	CVTSDLSTEAFF
TRBV20-1	TRBJ2-2	.	CSASDRPTGELFF
TRBV20-1	TRBJ2-3	.	CSATPADQGSADTLYF
TRBV12-3/TRBV12-4	TRBJ2-2	.	CASSPGTLANTGELFF
TRBV24-1	TRBJ2-7	TRBD1	CATSDAGTAVYEQYF
TRBV5-1	TRBJ2-5	TRBD2	CASSLATSGEQETQYF
TRBV11-2	TRBJ1-1	.	CVSSRGSAGPWGNTEAFF
TRBV20-1	TRBJ2-5	.	CSGGLTQETQYF
TRBV20-1	TRBJ2-2	.	CSALTRGRTGELFF